This section outlines one T cell receptor (beta chain) sequence together with its context. These data come from a study of CD8+ T cells in alopecia areata. cDNA serving as the sequencing template came from extracted, reverse transcribed RNA. Measured with immunoSEQ multiplex PCR; TCRdb has only the in-frame clones, and not every one. The sample carries 110,000 or so clones, 55% to 65% recorded once. The germline gives CDR1 SEHNR, CDR2 FQNEAQ (reference sequence). V was pared by 5 bases and J by 1 base, with 7 bases of the junction left unmatched. This CDR3 has 18 amino acids. PBMC-derived CD4+ and CD8+ T cells were sorted.

The J gene is TRBJ2-2, the V gene TRBV7-9; 13 bases map to TRBD2. The TCR sequence derives from a human donor in good health. The sequenced sample consisted of CD4+ T cells sorted from blood. For the CDR3, the DNA is TGTGCCAGCAGCAAGCAGGGGACTAGCGGGGTGAACACCGGGGAGCTGTTTTTT. Its translation: CASSKQGTSGVNTGELFF.